A selection of T cell receptor beta chains follows, all from one sample in a study of long-term antiretroviral therapy in people with HIV. The method was immunoSEQ multiplex PCR; TCRdb's version includes in-frame clones alone and lacks a portion of them. The data show 25,000 to 30,000 clones, about 82% seen once. This material consisted of unsorted PBMCs, taken 3 years after starting antiretroviral therapy. These receptors all stem from a man aged 40-49 years with HIV. CDR3s include the opening cysteine and the closing phenylalanine or tryptophan. D genes are given only for firm matches. Size is omitted from some rows. Given values are once, few, many or a class for expanded clones.

cdr3_nt cdr3_aa j_call clone_size v_call d_call
TGTGCCACACCCAGGGTTTGGGGCAATCAGCCCCAGCATTTT CATPRVWGNQPQHF TRBJ1-5 - TRBV21-1 -
TGTGCCAGCAGTAACTCCTGGGGGAGCACAGATACGCAGTATTTT CASSNSWGSTDTQYF TRBJ2-3 - TRBV6-5 -
TGTGCCAGCAGCGTGGGCCTCCCCAAGACCCAGTACTTC CASSVGLPKTQYF TRBJ2-5 once TRBV5-4 -
TGTGCCAGCAGTGAGGTCCCTATGTTGCGGGAGTCCTACAATGAGCAGTTCTTC CASSEVPMLRESYNEQFF TRBJ2-1 - TRBV25-1 TRBD2
TGCAGCGTTGAACCCTTCTGGGAACCTAACTATGGCTACACCTTC CSVEPFWEPNYGYTF TRBJ1-2 - TRBV29-1 -
TGTGCCAGCATCGGACGTCTTGGCGGGTCCTCCTACAATGAGCAGTTCTTC CASIGRLGGSSYNEQFF TRBJ2-1 - TRBV28 -
TGTGCCAGCAGCTCCGATGGGGGGTACACTGAAGCTTTCTTT CASSSDGGYTEAFF TRBJ1-1 - TRBV7-3 -
TGTGCCAGCAGCGGATTTTTAGGACTAGCGGGAGGGGATGAGCAGTTCTTC CASSGFLGLAGGDEQFF TRBJ2-1 - TRBV7-8 TRBD2
TGTGCCACCAGCAGAGACCCGGGACAGGGACATAATCAGCCCCAGCATTTT CATSRDPGQGHNQPQHF TRBJ1-5 few TRBV15 TRBD1
TGTGCCAGCAGCCCCGACCCGGCGGGGAGGTACACTGAAGCTTTCTTT CASSPDPAGRYTEAFF TRBJ1-1 - TRBV14 -
TGTGCCAGCAGCTTATACAGGGCCGCGGAGGATCAGCCCCAGCATTTT CASSLYRAAEDQPQHF TRBJ1-5 once TRBV7-8 -
TGTGCCAGCAGCTCATCCGGGACAGGGGCGAAGACCCAGTACTTC CASSSSGTGAKTQYF TRBJ2-5 - TRBV7-2 TRBD1
TGCGCCAGCAGCTTAAACAGGGGGCTCACAGATACGCAGTATTTT CASSLNRGLTDTQYF TRBJ2-3 - TRBV5-1 TRBD1
TGTGCCATCATCGAATCCAGGGGGCCGAACACTGAAGCTTTCTTT CAIIESRGPNTEAFF TRBJ1-1 - TRBV10-3 TRBD1
TGTGCCACCCTTAGCGGTGCAGACATCCCCTATACGCAGTATTTT CATLSGADIPYTQYF TRBJ2-3 once TRBV6-6 -
TGTGCCAGCAGCAAAGTCGGGGACAGGGGCGGCGAGCAGTACTTC CASSKVGDRGGEQYF TRBJ2-7 - TRBV21-1 -
TGTGCCAGCGCAGAAAGTTGGTTTTCCTACGAGCAGTACTTC CASAESWFSYEQYF TRBJ2-7 - TRBV11-2 -
TGCGCTCGTCAGGGTTGCACCGGGGAGCTGTTTTTT CARQGCTGELFF TRBJ2-2 - TRBV10-1 -
TGCGCCAGCAGCCAAGCCGGGGCTTATGGCTACACCTTC CASSQAGAYGYTF TRBJ1-2 - TRBV4-1 -
TGTGCCAGCAGCTTACCCCAGACAGGTGCAGATACGCAGTATTTT CASSLPQTGADTQYF TRBJ2-3 once TRBV7-9 -
TGTGCCAGCAGCCGGGACTCCAACACAGATACGCAGTATTTT CASSRDSNTDTQYF TRBJ2-3 - TRBV6-5 -
TGTGCCAGCAGCTTAGCAACAGGGCCGTACACTGAAGCTTTCTTT CASSLATGPYTEAFF TRBJ1-1 large TRBV7-6 -
TGTGCCAGCAGAAGAACAGGGGCGGGGGAGACCCAGTACTTC CASRRTGAGETQYF TRBJ2-5 - TRBV6-5 -
TGTGCCAGCAGTTTCTATCGACCGGGACTCCCGACGGACGATGAGCAGTTCTTC CASSFYRPGLPTDDEQFF TRBJ2-1 - TRBV27 -
TGTGCCAGCAGTATGACAGGGAACTATGGCTACACCTTC CASSMTGNYGYTF TRBJ1-2 - TRBV25-1 TRBD1
TGTGCCAGCAGCTTACGACAGAGCTCCTACAATGAGCAGTTCTTC CASSLRQSSYNEQFF TRBJ2-1 - TRBV7-9 -
TGTGCCAGTAACTTGGGGGAGTCAGGAGAGACCCAGTACTTC CASNLGESGETQYF TRBJ2-5 - TRBV19 -
TGTGCCAGCAGTAGGGACACCACCTACTATGGCTACACCTTC CASSRDTTYYGYTF TRBJ1-2 few TRBV6-5 -
TGTGCCAGTAGTCGGGACAGGAGTCACAATGAGCAGTTCTTC CASSRDRSHNEQFF TRBJ2-1 - TRBV19 TRBD1
TGTGCCAGCAGCGCCCCGGGACAGGGGGACCCGGGGGGCTACACCTTC CASSAPGQGDPGGYTF TRBJ1-2 once TRBV28 TRBD1
TGTGCCAGCAGTGAAGCGATTTTAATGGGGCAGCCCCAGCATTTT CASSEAILMGQPQHF TRBJ1-5 once TRBV2 -
TGTGCCAGCTCTCCTTCGGGTGTCCAGCCCCAGCATTTT CASSPSGVQPQHF TRBJ1-5 - TRBV18 -
TGTGCCAGCAGTCACAAGCCTCCCTACGAGCAGTACTTC CASSHKPPYEQYF TRBJ2-7 - TRBV6-5 -
TGTGCCAGCACCTCCGAAGGGACTACCCACTACGAGCAGTACTTC CASTSEGTTHYEQYF TRBJ2-7 - TRBV6-6 TRBD2
TGTGCCAGCAGCTCAGGGACCTTTGGCACAGATACGCAGTATTTT CASSSGTFGTDTQYF TRBJ2-3 - TRBV7-3 -
TGTGCCAGCAGAAACATAGTTGAGCAGTTCTTC CASRNIVEQFF TRBJ2-1 - TRBV6-1 -
TGTGCCTGGAGTGGACAGCAAAATAGCAATCAGCCCCAGCATTTT CAWSGQQNSNQPQHF TRBJ1-5 - TRBV30 -
TGCGCCAGCAGCCAAGAGGGGACTGCCTCCTACGAGCAGTACTTC CASSQEGTASYEQYF TRBJ2-7 - TRBV4-3 -
TGCGCCAGCAGCTTGGGGCATGCTGCAGATACGCAGTATTTT CASSLGHAADTQYF TRBJ2-3 - TRBV5-1 -
TGTGCCAGGAAATGGACAGGGATTTACAATGAGCAGTTCTTC CARKWTGIYNEQFF TRBJ2-1 - TRBV19 TRBD1
TGTGCCAGCAGCCTCAGGCCCCCTAACACTGAAGCTTTCTTT CASSLRPPNTEAFF TRBJ1-1 - TRBV5-6 -
TGTGCCAGCAGGAAGAGGACTATCTACGAGCAGTACTTC CASRKRTIYEQYF TRBJ2-7 - TRBV6-6 -
TGTGCCAGCAGCCGGACAGTTATAGGCAATCAGCCCCAGCATTTT CASSRTVIGNQPQHF TRBJ1-5 - TRBV6-4 -
TGTGCCAGCAGTTTATCCCAGTACAATGAGCAGTTCTTC CASSLSQYNEQFF TRBJ2-1 once TRBV27 -
TGTGCCGGCCAAAAGATAACCCCTAATGAAAAACTGTTTTTT CAGQKITPNEKLFF TRBJ1-4 - TRBV30 -
TGTGCCATCAGTTCGTCGTTCGGGACAGGGGAAGAGACCCAGTACTTC CAISSSFGTGEETQYF TRBJ2-5 - TRBV10-3 TRBD1